A single sample is the source of the 3 T cell receptor beta chains below, sequenced in a study of cytomegalovirus exposure and HLA in healthy donors. Profiled with immunoSEQ multiplex PCR; TCRdb holds only in-frame clones, not every one. The sample shows some 200,000 clones, around 81% of them seen only once. The specimen sequenced was PBMCs. The receptor source for this set is a woman aged 18-30 years in good health and CMV-seropositive.

For the CDR3, the DNA is TGTGCCAGCAGCGTAGACGGGGGGTCAGATACGCAGTATTTT. Translated, it gives CASSVDGGSDTQYF. This chain joins TRBV9 and TRBJ2-3; 7 nucleotides match TRBD2. The CDR3 is made up of 14 amino acids. The trim removed 0 bases at V and 4 bases at J, leaving 2 bases unmatched. Germline V gene lookup returns CDR1 SGDLS and CDR2 YYNGEE.

This clone was counted a few times. The chain uses TRBV7-9 and TRBJ2-7; D may be TRBD1 (5 bases). Germline V CDR1 and CDR2: SEHNR, FQNEAQ (reference sequence). V was pared by 10 bases and J by 0 bases, with 10 bases between. The CDR3 has 12 residues. CDR3 DNA sequence: TGTGCCACCAAAGGGGACTCCTACGAGCAGTACTTC. The encoded protein is CATKGDSYEQYF.

The V gene is TRBV25-1, the J gene TRBJ2-1; the match to TRBD2 covers 9 bases. This CDR3 spans 15 amino acids. V lost 5 bases and J lost 7; bases outside the gene matches: 9. CDR1 MGHDK and CDR2 SYGVNS come from the germline V gene. CDR3 DNA sequence: TGTGCCAGCAGTCCCCCTCTAGCGGGGATGAATGAGCAGTTCTTC. Its translation is CASSPPLAGMNEQFF.